This entry concerns a single T cell receptor beta chain. What it binds is unknown. Via MiXCR, TCRdb re-called the 5' RACE reads, giving one row per CDR3 protein. The sample has roughly 120,000 distinct CDR3 sequences, about 7% seen once; the top ten hold around 2.7%. Per germline, CDR1 SGHTA and CDR2 FQGNSA. The CDR3 loop spans 15 amino acids. Trimming pared 1 base from V and 7 bases from J, leaving 16 bases between. This record belongs to a study of T cells after yellow fever vaccination. Regarding the study as a whole: CD4 and CD8 compartments shared a small share of clonotypes.

The chain recombines TRBV7-2 with TRBJ2-5; no firm D call. This clonotype originated in a man aged 18 to 35 who received the YFV17D yellow fever vaccine. The sequencing used CD4+ T cells sorted from PBMCs, collected 10 days after the first yellow fever vaccination. The CDR3 protein is CASSLEVSSRVTQYF. In nucleotides, the CDR3 is TGTGCCAGCAGCTTAGAGGTCAGCTCTCGGGTGACCCAGTACTTC.